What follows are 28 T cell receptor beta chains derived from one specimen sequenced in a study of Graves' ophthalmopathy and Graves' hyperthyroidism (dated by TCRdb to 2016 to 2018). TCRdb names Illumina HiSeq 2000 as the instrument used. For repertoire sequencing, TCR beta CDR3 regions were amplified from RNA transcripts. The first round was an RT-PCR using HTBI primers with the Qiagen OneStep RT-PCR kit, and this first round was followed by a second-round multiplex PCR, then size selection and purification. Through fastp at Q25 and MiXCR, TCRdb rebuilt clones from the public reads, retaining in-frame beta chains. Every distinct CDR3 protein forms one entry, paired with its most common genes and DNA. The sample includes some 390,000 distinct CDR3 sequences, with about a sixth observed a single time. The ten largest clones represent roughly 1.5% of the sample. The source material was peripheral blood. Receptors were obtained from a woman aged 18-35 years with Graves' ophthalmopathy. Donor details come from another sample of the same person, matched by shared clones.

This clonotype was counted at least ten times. In DNA, the CDR3 is TGTGCCAGCAGTTCTAGGCAGAGGGAGACCCAGTACTTC. Protein product: CASSSRQRETQYF. The chain employs TRBV12-3 or TRBV12-4 and TRBJ2-5; D remains ambiguous. This CDR3 is 13 amino acids long. The V end lost 4 bases, the J end lost 5 bases, and 11 bases lay between the germline ends.

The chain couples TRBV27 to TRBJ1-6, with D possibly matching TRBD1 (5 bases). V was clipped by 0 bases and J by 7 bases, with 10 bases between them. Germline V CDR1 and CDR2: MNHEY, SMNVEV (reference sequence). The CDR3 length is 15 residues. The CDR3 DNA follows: TGTGCCAGCAGTTTATCCCCAGGGCTAAATTCACCCCTCCACTTT. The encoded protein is CASSLSPGLNSPLHF.

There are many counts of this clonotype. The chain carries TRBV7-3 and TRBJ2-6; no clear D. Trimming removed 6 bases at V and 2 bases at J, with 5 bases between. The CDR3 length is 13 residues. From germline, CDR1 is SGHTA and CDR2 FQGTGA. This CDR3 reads CASSWPGANVLTF. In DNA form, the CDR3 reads TGTGCCAGCAGTTGGCCTGGGGCCAACGTCCTGACTTTC.

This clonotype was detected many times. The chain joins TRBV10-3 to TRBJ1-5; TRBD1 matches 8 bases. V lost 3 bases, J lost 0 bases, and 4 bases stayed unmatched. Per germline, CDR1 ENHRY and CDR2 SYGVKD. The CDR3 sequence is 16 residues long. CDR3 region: CAISERQGFSNQPQHF. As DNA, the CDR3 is TGTGCCATCAGTGAACGACAGGGGTTTAGCAATCAGCCCCAGCATTTT.

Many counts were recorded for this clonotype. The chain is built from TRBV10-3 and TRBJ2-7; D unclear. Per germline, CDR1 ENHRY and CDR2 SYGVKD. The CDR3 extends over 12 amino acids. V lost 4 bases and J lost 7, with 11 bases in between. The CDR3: CAISAAAEEQYF. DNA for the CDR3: TGTGCCATCAGTGCGGCAGCCGAGGAGCAGTACTTC.

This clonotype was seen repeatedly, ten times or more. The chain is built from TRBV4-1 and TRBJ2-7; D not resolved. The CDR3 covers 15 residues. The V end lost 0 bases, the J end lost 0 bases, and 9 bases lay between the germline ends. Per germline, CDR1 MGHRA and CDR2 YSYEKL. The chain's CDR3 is CASSQERAGSYEQYF. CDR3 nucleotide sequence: TGCGCCAGCAGCCAAGAACGCGCCGGCTCCTACGAGCAGTACTTC.

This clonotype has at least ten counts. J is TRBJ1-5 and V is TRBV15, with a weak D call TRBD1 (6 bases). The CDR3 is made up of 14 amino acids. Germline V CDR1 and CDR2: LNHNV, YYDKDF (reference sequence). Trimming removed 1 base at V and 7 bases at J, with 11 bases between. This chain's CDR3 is CATSRVQGGQPQHF. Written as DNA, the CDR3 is TGTGCCACCAGCAGAGTTCAAGGGGGACAGCCCCAGCATTTT.

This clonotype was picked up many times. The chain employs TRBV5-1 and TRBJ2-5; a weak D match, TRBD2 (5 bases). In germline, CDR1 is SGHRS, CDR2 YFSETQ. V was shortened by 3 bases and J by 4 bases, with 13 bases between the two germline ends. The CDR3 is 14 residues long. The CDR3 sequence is CASSSGLGPETQYF. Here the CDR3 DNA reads TGCGCCAGCAGCTCCGGACTCGGCCCAGAGACCCAGTACTTC.

CDR3 protein: CASSASLNTEAFF. CDR3 in DNA: TGTGCCAGTAGTGCTAGTCTGAACACTGAAGCTTTCTTT. This chain joins TRBV19 and TRBJ1-1, with no clear D. The germline gives CDR1 LNHDA, CDR2 SQIVND (reference sequence). Trimming removed 5 bases from V and 0 bases from J, with 7 bases in between. The CDR3 spans 13 residues.

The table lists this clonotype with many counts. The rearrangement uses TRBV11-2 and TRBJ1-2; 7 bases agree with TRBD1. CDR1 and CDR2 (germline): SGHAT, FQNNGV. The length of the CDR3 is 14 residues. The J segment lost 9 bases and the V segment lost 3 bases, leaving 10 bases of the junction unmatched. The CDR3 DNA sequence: TGTGCCAGCAGCTTCGAACAGGGGCTTCTTCGCTACACCTTC. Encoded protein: CASSFEQGLLRYTF.

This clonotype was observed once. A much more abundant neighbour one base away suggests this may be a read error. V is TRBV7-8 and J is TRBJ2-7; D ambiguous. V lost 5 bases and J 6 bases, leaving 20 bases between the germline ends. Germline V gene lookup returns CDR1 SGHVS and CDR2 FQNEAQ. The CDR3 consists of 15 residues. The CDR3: CASSPAPKGIAEQYF. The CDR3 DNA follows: TGTGCCAGCAGCCCTGCCCCGAAAGGAATAGCCGAGCAGTACTTC.

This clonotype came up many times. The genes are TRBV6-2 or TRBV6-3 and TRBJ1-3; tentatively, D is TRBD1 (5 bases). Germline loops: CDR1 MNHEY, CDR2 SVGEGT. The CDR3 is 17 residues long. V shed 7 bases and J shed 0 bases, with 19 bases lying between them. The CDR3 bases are TGTGCCAGCAAGAGGACAACAAAGAGGGGCTCTGGAAACACCATATATTTT. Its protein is CASKRTTKRGSGNTIYF.

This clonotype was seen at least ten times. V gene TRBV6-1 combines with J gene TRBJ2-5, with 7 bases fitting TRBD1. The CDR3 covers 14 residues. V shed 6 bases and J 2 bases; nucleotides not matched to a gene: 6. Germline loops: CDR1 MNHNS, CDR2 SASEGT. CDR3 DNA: TGTGCCAGCAGGAAGGGGACAGCACAAGAGACCCAGTACTTC. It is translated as CASRKGTAQETQYF.

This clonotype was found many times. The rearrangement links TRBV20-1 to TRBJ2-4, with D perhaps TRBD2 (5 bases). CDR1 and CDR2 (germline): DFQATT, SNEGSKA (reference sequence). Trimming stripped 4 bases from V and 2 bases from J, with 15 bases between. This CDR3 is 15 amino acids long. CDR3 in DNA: TGCAGTGCTACCCCCGGAGGAAGATCCAAAAACATTCAGTACTTC. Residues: CSATPGGRSKNIQYF.

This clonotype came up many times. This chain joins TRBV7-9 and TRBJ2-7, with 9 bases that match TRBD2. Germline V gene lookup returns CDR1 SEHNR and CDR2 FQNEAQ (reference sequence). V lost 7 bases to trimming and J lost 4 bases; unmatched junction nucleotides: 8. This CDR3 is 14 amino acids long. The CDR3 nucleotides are TGTGCCAGCACCGCAGCGGGAGGCCTTTACGAGCAGTACTTC. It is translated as CASTAAGGLYEQYF.

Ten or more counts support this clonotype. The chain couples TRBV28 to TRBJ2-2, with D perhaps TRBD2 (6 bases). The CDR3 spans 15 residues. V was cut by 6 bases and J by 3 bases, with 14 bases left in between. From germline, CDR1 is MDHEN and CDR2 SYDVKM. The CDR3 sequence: CASSEVGGYTGELFF. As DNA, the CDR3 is TGTGCCAGCAGCGAGGTGGGGGGATACACCGGGGAGCTGTTTTTT.

This chain's CDR3 is CAISVEGRAEAFF. The DNA of the CDR3 is TGTGCCATCAGTGTGGAGGGCCGGGCTGAAGCTTTCTTT. The rearrangement joins TRBV10-3 to TRBJ1-1, with unresolved D. Germline V lookup: CDR1 ENHRY, CDR2 SYGVKD. CDR3 length equals 13 residues. The V and J ends lost 4 bases and 6 bases respectively, with 12 bases between them.

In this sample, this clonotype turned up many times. CDR3: CASRGLAGGKETQYF. Written as DNA, the CDR3 is TGTGCCAGCAGAGGACTAGCGGGGGGGAAGGAGACCCAGTACTTC. This sequence joins TRBV6-2 or TRBV6-3 and TRBJ2-5; 15 bases map to TRBD2. The germline CDR1 and CDR2 sequences are MNHEY and SVGEGT. After removal of 6 bases from V and 5 bases from J, the junction contained 4 bases not matched to a gene. The CDR3 consists of 15 residues.

The CDR3 region is CASSYGDRGIFQYF. The CDR3 nucleotides read TGTGCCAGCAGTTATGGGGACAGGGGAATATTCCAGTACTTC. The V call is TRBV6-5, the J call TRBJ2-5, with TRBD1 identical over 10 bases. The length of the CDR3 is 14 residues. In germline, CDR1 is MNHEY, CDR2 SVGAGI. The V gene end was trimmed by 3 bases and the J gene end by 10 bases; junction bases not matched to a gene: 8.

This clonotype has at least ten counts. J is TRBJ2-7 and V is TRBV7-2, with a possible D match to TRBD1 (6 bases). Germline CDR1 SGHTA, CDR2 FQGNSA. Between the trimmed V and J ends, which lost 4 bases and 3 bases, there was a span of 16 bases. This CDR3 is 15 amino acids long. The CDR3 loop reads CASSSPGALSYEQYF. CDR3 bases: TGTGCCAGCAGCTCCCCAGGGGCTTTAAGCTACGAGCAGTACTTC.

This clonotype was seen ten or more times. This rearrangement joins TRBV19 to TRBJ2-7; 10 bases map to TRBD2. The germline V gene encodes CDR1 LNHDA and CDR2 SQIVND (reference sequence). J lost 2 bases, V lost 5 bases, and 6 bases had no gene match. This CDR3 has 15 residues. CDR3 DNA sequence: TGTGCCAGTAGTTCTACTAGCGGGAATCCCTACGAGCAGTACTTC. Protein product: CASSSTSGNPYEQYF.

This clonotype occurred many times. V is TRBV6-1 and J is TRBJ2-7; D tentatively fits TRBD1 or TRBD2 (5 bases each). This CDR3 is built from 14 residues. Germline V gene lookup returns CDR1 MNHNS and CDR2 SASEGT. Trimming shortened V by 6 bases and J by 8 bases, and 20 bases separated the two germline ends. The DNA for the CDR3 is TGTGCCAGCAGACCCGGGGCCACCCCGACGAAGCAGTACTTC. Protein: CASRPGATPTKQYF.

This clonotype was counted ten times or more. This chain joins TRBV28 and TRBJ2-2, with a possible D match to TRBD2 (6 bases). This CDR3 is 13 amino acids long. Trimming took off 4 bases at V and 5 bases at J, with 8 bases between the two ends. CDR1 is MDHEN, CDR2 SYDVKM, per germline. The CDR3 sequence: CASSWDWTGELFF. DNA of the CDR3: TGTGCCAGCAGTTGGGACTGGACCGGGGAGCTGTTTTTT.

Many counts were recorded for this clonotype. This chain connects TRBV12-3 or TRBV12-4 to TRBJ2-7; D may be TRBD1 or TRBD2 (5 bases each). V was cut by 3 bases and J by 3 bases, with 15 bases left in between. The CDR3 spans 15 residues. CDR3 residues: CASSFALGRNYEQYF. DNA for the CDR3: TGTGCCAGCAGTTTCGCCCTGGGACGGAACTACGAGCAGTACTTC.

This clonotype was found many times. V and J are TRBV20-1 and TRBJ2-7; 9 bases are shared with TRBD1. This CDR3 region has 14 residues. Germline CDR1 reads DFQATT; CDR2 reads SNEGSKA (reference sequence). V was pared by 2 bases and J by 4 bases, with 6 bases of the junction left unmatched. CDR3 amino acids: CSARRWDREYEQYF. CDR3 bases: TGCAGTGCTAGAAGGTGGGACAGGGAATACGAGCAGTACTTC.

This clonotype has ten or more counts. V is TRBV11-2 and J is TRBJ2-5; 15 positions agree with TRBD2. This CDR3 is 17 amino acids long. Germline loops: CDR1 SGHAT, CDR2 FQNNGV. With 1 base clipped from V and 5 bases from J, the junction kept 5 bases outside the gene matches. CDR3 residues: CASSLVGTSGGRETQYF. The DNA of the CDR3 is TGTGCCAGCAGCTTAGTTGGGACTAGCGGGGGGAGGGAGACCCAGTACTTC.

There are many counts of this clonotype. For the CDR3, the DNA is TGTGCCAGCAGTGAATGGGGTTCGGGGTCACCCCTCCACTTT. This sequence encodes CASSEWGSGSPLHF. The V and J genes are TRBV6-1 and TRBJ1-6; no reliable D call. The CDR3 loop spans 14 amino acids. V lost 2 bases, J lost 10 bases, and 12 bases lay in between. Germline values: CDR1 MNHNS, CDR2 SASEGT.

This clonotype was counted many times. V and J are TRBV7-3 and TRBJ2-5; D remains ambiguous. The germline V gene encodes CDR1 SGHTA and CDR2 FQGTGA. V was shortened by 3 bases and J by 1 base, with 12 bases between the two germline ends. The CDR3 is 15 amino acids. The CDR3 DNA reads TGTGCCAGCAGCTTTAGAGTCGGAAGCCAAGAGACCCAGTACTTC. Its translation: CASSFRVGSQETQYF.